This entry features one TCR beta chain sequence. One end of the junction varies from germline; a read error may be responsible. This specimen belongs to a study of CD8 T cells in Susac syndrome. RNA was extracted with the RNeasy kit, and a quantity of about 0.45 to 1 ug was reverse transcribed using random hexamers. TCRdb re-called the immunoSEQ multiplex PCR reads through MiXCR, storing one row per CDR3 protein. The sample records approximately 190,000 distinct CDR3 sequences, around 95% being singletons. Germline V gene data show CDR1 as SGDLS and CDR2 as YYNGEE. CDR3 length: 13 amino acids. The chain recombines TRBV9 with TRBJ1-2; D uncertain. The receptor was isolated from a human donor with Susac syndrome. Source material: CD8+ T cells from PBMCs. The CDR3 DNA follows: TGTGCCAGCAGCGTAGAGCTTAGAGGTCCTTCTTCCTTC. This gives the protein CASSVELRGPSSF.